The 27 T cell receptor beta chains reported below all come from one sample, sequenced in a study of cytomegalovirus exposure and HLA in healthy donors. The PCR employed 60 Vbeta primers together with 13 Jbeta primers. Assay: immunoSEQ multiplex PCR; the TCRdb copy retains only in-frame clones and omits some. In the table there are 80,000 or so clones, about 64% of which are singletons. Sequenced material: PBMCs. The receptors were gathered from a man aged 30 to 45 in good health and CMV-seropositive.

This clone occurred many times. The genes are TRBV2 and TRBJ1-1; 7 positions match TRBD1. The junction had 3 bases not matched to a gene; V was cut back by 6 bases and J by 2 bases. This CDR3 region has 13 residues. CDR1 and CDR2 from the germline V gene are SNHLY and FYNNEI. CDR3 loop: CASRRDSNTEAFF. CDR3 nucleotide sequence: TGTGCCAGCAGGAGGGACAGTAACACTGAAGCTTTCTTT.

V gene TRBV5-6 combines with J gene TRBJ2-4; unclear D gene. The CDR3 loop spans 16 amino acids. With 5 bases removed from V and 0 bases from J, the gap between germline ends came to 15 bases. Per the germline V gene, CDR1 is SGHDT and CDR2 is YYEEEE. Here the CDR3 DNA reads TGTGCCAGCAGTCTTCTCGACACGATAGCCAAAAACATTCAGTACTTC. As protein: CASSLLDTIAKNIQYF. Variable domain in full (rest from reference TRBV5-6 and TRBJ2-4): DAGVTQSPTHLIKTRGQQVTLRCSPKSGHDTVSWYQQALGQGPQFIFQYYEEEERQRGNFPDRFSGHQFPNYSSELNVNALLLGDSALYLCASSLLDTIAKNIQYFGAGTRLSVL.

The V call is TRBV7-3, the J call TRBJ2-7, with 10 bases lining up with TRBD2. J was trimmed by 1 base and V by 2 bases; bases with no gene match: 11. This CDR3 contains 18 residues. The V gene's germline CDR1 is SGHTA and CDR2 FQGTGA. CDR3 sequence reads: CASSLRGNSGGISYEQYF. The CDR3 nucleotides read TGTGCCAGCAGCTTACGGGGTAATAGCGGGGGGATTTCCTACGAGCAGTACTTC.

V and J are TRBV7-2 and TRBJ2-7; D is unresolved. Trimming removed 3 bases at V and 4 bases at J, with 16 bases between. The CDR3 is made up of 15 amino acids. Germline V gives CDR1 SGHTA, CDR2 FQGNSA. The CDR3 DNA is TGTGCCAGCAGCTTGCAACCCGTACCGGAGTACGAGCAGTACTTC. Residues: CASSLQPVPEYEQYF.

This chain connects TRBV4-2 to TRBJ2-3; a possible D gene is TRBD1 (5 bases). V lost 4 bases, J lost 1 base, and 27 bases lay in between. The CDR3 is 20 residues long. CDR1 and CDR2 (germline): LGHNA, YNFKEQ. This CDR3 reads CASSPFGGSEDNWGTDTQYF. The CDR3 DNA follows: TGTGCCAGCAGCCCTTTCGGCGGATCCGAGGACAATTGGGGCACAGATACGCAGTATTTT.

This clone was seen a single time. The chain recombines TRBV28 with TRBJ2-2; 7 positions match TRBD1. The CDR3 is made up of 14 amino acids. CDR1 and CDR2 from the germline V gene are MDHEN and SYDVKM. V trimming: 7 bases; J trimming: 4 bases; junction bases outside the gene matches: 6. The CDR3 DNA is TGTGCCAGCACCGGGACAGTTTCCACCGGGGAGCTGTTTTTT. Protein sequence: CASTGTVSTGELFF.

The CDR3 loop reads CASSLPGGQVTYEQYF. The CDR3 DNA sequence: TGTGCCAGCAGCCTGCCCGGGGGACAGGTGACCTACGAGCAGTACTTC. This chain uses TRBV28 with TRBJ2-7; 8 bases are a match to TRBD1. Germline V CDR1 and CDR2: MDHEN, SYDVKM. The CDR3 is 16 amino acids. J lost 2 bases, V lost 6 bases, and 12 bases had no gene match.

This chain uses TRBV2 with TRBJ2-1, with 15 nucleotides matching TRBD2. This CDR3 spans 19 amino acids. Germline values: CDR1 SNHLY, CDR2 FYNNEI. The J segment lost 2 bases and the V segment lost 5 bases, leaving 10 bases of the junction unmatched. This CDR3 reads CASSYGLAGGPVPYNEQFF. The CDR3 region has the DNA TGTGCCAGCAGTTACGGACTAGCGGGGGGGCCAGTCCCCTACAATGAGCAGTTCTTC.

Here the CDR3 reads CASSQDISGRAGRTDTQYF. The CDR3, as DNA: TGCGCCAGCAGCCAAGATATTAGCGGGAGGGCGGGTAGGACAGATACGCAGTATTTT. This chain uses TRBV4-3 with TRBJ2-3; 11 nucleotides line up with TRBD2. CDR1 LGHNA and CDR2 YSLEER come from the germline V gene. V trimming: 0 bases; J trimming: 3 bases; junction bases outside the gene matches: 11. CDR3 size: 19 residues.

This clone was recorded a few times. V is TRBV11-3 and J is TRBJ1-4; D ambiguous. Germline lookup yields CDR1 SGHNT and CDR2 YENEEA. Trimming cost V 2 bases and J 8 bases, with 12 bases left between them. This CDR3 comprises 14 residues. The CDR3 coding sequence is TGTGCCAGCAGCTTATGGGGAGGAAGGGAAAAACTGTTTTTT. Residues: CASSLWGGREKLFF. The full variable domain, with the rest looked up from reference TRBV11-3 and TRBJ1-4, is EAGVVQSPRYKIIEKKQPVAFWCNPISGHNTLYWYLQNLGQGPELLIRYENEEAVDDSQLPKDRFSAERLKGVDSTLKIQPAELGDSAVYLCASSLWGGREKLFFGSGTQLSVL.

This rearrangement joins TRBV7-2 to TRBJ1-5; D remains ambiguous. The germline CDR1 and CDR2 sequences are SGHTA and FQGNSA. The CDR3 is 16 amino acids. V lost 5 bases and J lost 0, with 14 bases in between. The DNA of the CDR3 is TGTGCCAGCAGCCCAACGGTCCTTACTAGCAATCAGCCCCAGCATTTT. Translation: CASSPTVLTSNQPQHF.

This clone was seen a few times. The chain links TRBV29-1 to TRBJ2-3, with a possible D match to TRBD2 (6 bases). Trimming removed 0 bases from V and 10 bases from J, with 14 bases in between. This CDR3 comprises 13 residues. Germline CDR1 is SQVTM and CDR2 is ANQGSEA. The CDR3 DNA follows: TGCAGCGTTGAAGATCTTCGGGGGTATGCGCAGTATTTT. Protein sequence: CSVEDLRGYAQYF.

The V and J genes are TRBV5-6 and TRBJ2-7; possibly TRBD1 for D (6 bases). Deletions cut 5 bases from V and 2 bases from J, with 20 bases between. This CDR3 has 16 amino acids. Germline CDR1 reads SGHDT; CDR2 reads YYEEEE. The CDR3 DNA sequence: TGTGCCAGCAGTTCCTCCGGGACACCCATTCCCTACGAGCAGTACTTC. Translating gives CASSSSGTPIPYEQYF.

The V call is TRBV11-3, the J call TRBJ2-7, with TRBD2 matching 7 bases. The J segment lost 6 bases and the V segment lost 1 base, leaving 6 bases of the junction unmatched. The CDR3 length is 14 residues. Per germline, CDR1 SGHNT and CDR2 YENEEA. The CDR3 loop reads CASSLAGLVGEQYF. CDR3 DNA sequence: TGTGCCAGCAGCTTAGCAGGACTAGTAGGCGAGCAGTACTTC.

The chain has TRBV7-8 and TRBJ2-7; 14 nucleotides align to TRBD2. Germline V gene sequence: CDR1 SGHVS, CDR2 FQNEAQ. Losses at the gene ends were 5 bases for V and 3 bases for J; bases not matched to a gene: 3. This CDR3 has 15 amino acids. CDR3 nucleotide sequence: TGTGCCAGCAGCCTCGGACTAGCGGGAGGCTACGAGCAGTACTTC. This gives the protein CASSLGLAGGYEQYF.

The V call is TRBV14, the J call TRBJ1-3; D is possibly TRBD1 (6 bases). Germline CDR1 is SGHDN and CDR2 is FVKESK. With 4 bases removed from V and 3 bases from J, the gap between germline ends came to 13 bases. This CDR3 spans 15 amino acids. The CDR3 sequence: CASSRLTQGGNTIYF. In nucleotides, the CDR3 is TGTGCCAGCAGCCGCCTAACACAGGGTGGAAACACCATATATTTT. The full variable domain, its missing parts supplied by reference TRBV14 and TRBJ1-3, is EAGVTQFPSHSVIEKGQTVTLRCDPISGHDNLYWYRRVMGKEIKFLLHFVKESKQDESGMPNNRFLAERTGGTYSTLKVQPAELEDSGVYFCASSRLTQGGNTIYFGEGSWLTVV.

This clone was seen a handful of times. The chain has TRBV5-1 and TRBJ1-1; tentative D call: TRBD1 (5 bases). CDR1 SGHRS and CDR2 YFSETQ come from the germline V gene. This CDR3 contains 16 residues. V was pared by 0 bases and J by 0 bases, with 12 bases between. CDR3 region: CASSLVGTHLNTEAFF. The CDR3 DNA sequence: TGCGCCAGCAGCTTGGTCGGGACTCACCTGAACACTGAAGCTTTCTTT.

The chain has TRBV19 and TRBJ2-2, with D tentatively TRBD1 (6 bases). Germline CDR1 LNHDA, CDR2 SQIVND (reference sequence). The CDR3 is 15 amino acids. Trimming left V 4 bases short and J 3 bases short, with 12 bases between. CDR3 bases: TGTGCCAGTAGTACAGGGGCGAGGTACACCGGGGAGCTGTTTTTT. Protein product: CASSTGARYTGELFF.

The V gene is TRBV28, the J gene TRBJ2-7; TRBD1 aligns across 10 bases. Germline V gene lookup returns CDR1 MDHEN and CDR2 SYDVKM. The trim removed 6 bases at V and 4 bases at J, leaving 0 bases unmatched. The CDR3 is 12 residues long. CDR3 DNA sequence: TGTGCCAGCAGGGGACAGGGGTACGAGCAGTACTTC. It yields the protein CASRGQGYEQYF.

This rearrangement joins TRBV5-4 to TRBJ2-2; TRBD1 aligns across 9 bases. Germline values: CDR1 SGHNT, CDR2 YYREEE (reference sequence). Unmatched junction bases numbered 3, after V lost 5 bases and J lost 1 base. CDR3 length: 15 residues. The DNA of the CDR3 is TGTGCCAGCAGGCGGGACAGGGAGAACACCGGGGAGCTGTTTTTT. Translation: CASRRDRENTGELFF.

The chain joins TRBV4-2 to TRBJ2-7; TRBD1 aligns across 10 bases. The V gene's germline CDR1 is LGHNA and CDR2 YNFKEQ. With V trimmed by 4 bases and J by 4 bases, 4 bases remained unmatched. The CDR3 contains 14 residues. The CDR3 here is CASSPGQGVYEQYF. The CDR3 DNA reads TGTGCCAGCAGCCCCGGACAGGGGGTATACGAGCAGTACTTC.

The rearrangement links TRBV11-3 to TRBJ2-5, with TRBD1 identical over 9 bases. The J call is doubtful: the DNA matches TRBJ2-7 better. The germline gives CDR1 SGHNT, CDR2 YENEEA. The CDR3 consists of 14 residues. The CDR3 nucleotides read TGTGCCAGCAGCGCCGGACAGGGGAGCGGCGAGCAGTACTTC. It encodes CASSAGQGSGEQYF.

V is TRBV20-1 and J is TRBJ1-2; D remains unclear. Looked up from germline, CDR1 is DFQATT and CDR2 is SNEGSKA (reference sequence). The CDR3 consists of 11 residues. Trimming took 3 bases from V and 6 from J, leaving 8 bases between them. The CDR3 bases are TGCAGTGCTAGTCTCGGGGATGGCTACACCTTC. This encodes CSASLGDGYTF.

The chain couples TRBV6-5 to TRBJ2-5; perhaps TRBD1 as D (5 bases). The J call may be in error: the DNA end matches TRBJ2-7 better. Germline values: CDR1 MNHEY, CDR2 SVGAGI. The CDR3 has 14 residues. DNA of the CDR3: TGTGCCAGCAGGTGGGGCGGTGGAACCTACGAGCAGTACTTC. This encodes CASRWGGGTYEQYF.

This clone has more than one count but fewer than ten. The chain combines TRBV15 with TRBJ2-7, with 7 bases lining up with TRBD1. This CDR3 is built from 13 residues. CDR1 and CDR2 (germline): LNHNV, YYDKDF (reference sequence). V was pared by 5 bases and J by 6 bases, with 7 bases of the junction left unmatched. In DNA form, the CDR3 reads TGTGCCACCAGCCTCGAGACAGGGACCGAGCAGTACTTC. Translating gives CATSLETGTEQYF.

The chain combines TRBV5-1 with TRBJ1-1, with D tentatively TRBD1 (5 bases). Germline V lookup: CDR1 SGHRS, CDR2 YFSETQ. This CDR3 is 15 amino acids long. The germline V and J ends were trimmed by 1 base and 4 bases, with 14 bases remaining between them. The CDR3 is CASSLIDSERTEAFF. The DNA of the CDR3 is TGCGCCAGCAGCTTGATCGACAGCGAACGCACTGAAGCTTTCTTT.

The J gene is TRBJ1-6, the V gene TRBV2, with 8 bases lining up with TRBD1. Germline trimming cut 4 bases from V and 9 bases from J; bases unmatched to any gene: 8. The CDR3 covers 15 residues. Germline V gene lookup returns CDR1 SNHLY and CDR2 FYNNEI. The CDR3 reads CASSGGQGISSPLHF. CDR3 sequence (DNA): TGTGCCAGCAGTGGAGGACAGGGAATTTCTTCACCCCTCCACTTT. Complete variable domain (other parts from reference TRBV2 and TRBJ1-6): EPEVTQTPSHQVTQMGQEVILRCVPISNHLYFYWYRQILGQKVEFLVSFYNNEISEKSEIFDDQFSVERPDGSNFTLKIRSTKLEDSAMYFCASSGGQGISSPLHFGNGTRLTVT.